These 27 T cell receptor beta chains share one sample of origin, sequenced in a study of cytomegalovirus exposure and HLA in healthy donors. The PCR was carried out with 60 Vbeta primers and 13 Jbeta primers. The repertoire was sequenced with immunoSEQ multiplex PCR; TCRdb's copy has only in-frame clones and lacks some. Here the sample spans about 160,000 clones, roughly four fifths being singletons. The sequencing input was PBMCs. These receptors originate from a man aged 50 to 60 in good health and CMV-seropositive.

The chain recombines TRBV19 with TRBJ1-3; a weak D match, TRBD1 (5 bases). This CDR3 comprises 16 residues. CDR1 LNHDA and CDR2 SQIVND come from the germline V gene (reference sequence). The germline V and J ends were trimmed by 5 bases and 1 base, with 15 bases remaining between them. The CDR3 DNA is TGTGCCAGTAGTTCCCCAGGGTCCCGGTCTGGAAACACCATATATTTT. Translating it yields CASSSPGSRSGNTIYF. Variable domain in full (rest from reference TRBV19 and TRBJ1-3): DGGITQSPKYLFRKEGQNVTLSCEQNLNHDAMYWYRQDPGQGLRLIYYSQIVNDFQKGDIAEGYSVSREKKESFPLTVTSAQKNPTAFYLCASSSPGSRSGNTIYFGEGSWLTVV.

This clone was found once. The V and J genes are TRBV5-6 and TRBJ2-7, with D maybe TRBD2 (5 bases). The CDR3 is 16 amino acids. Trimming left V 0 bases short and J 4 bases short, with 17 bases between. Germline V lookup: CDR1 SGHDT, CDR2 YYEEEE. CDR3 in amino acids: CASSLVGRPRGYEQYF. The CDR3, as DNA: TGTGCCAGCAGCTTGGTCGGCAGGCCACGAGGGTACGAGCAGTACTTC.

The chain employs TRBV7-9 and TRBJ2-7; TRBD2 is a possible D gene (6 bases). The ends were cut back, 2 bases at V and 5 bases at J, with 22 bases in the middle. The CDR3 has 17 residues. Germline V CDR1 and CDR2: SEHNR, FQNEAQ (reference sequence). Here the CDR3 reads CASSLMTGALTPNEQYF. In DNA, the CDR3 is TGTGCCAGCAGCTTAATGACGGGAGCTTTAACACCCAACGAGCAGTACTTC.

The chain links TRBV5-4 to TRBJ1-6, with D possibly matching TRBD1 (5 bases). The CDR3 runs to 15 residues. Between the trimmed V and J ends, which lost 1 base and 8 bases, there was a span of 13 bases. Germline V gene data show CDR1 as SGHNT and CDR2 as YYREEE (reference sequence). The CDR3, as DNA: TGTGCCAGCAGCTTGAGGCAGGGCTCGCATTCACCCCTCCACTTT. It specifies CASSLRQGSHSPLHF.

The chain couples TRBV27 to TRBJ2-5; D remains unclear. The V gene's germline CDR1 is MNHEY and CDR2 SMNVEV (reference sequence). Trimming took off 5 bases at V and 5 bases at J, with 12 bases between the two ends. This CDR3 is 13 amino acids long. The DNA of the CDR3 is TGTGCCAGCAGTGCTACCCCTCGGGAGACCCAGTACTTC. It specifies CASSATPRETQYF.

CDR3 residues: CASSSGTGYNQPQHF. DNA for the CDR3: TGTGCCAGCAGCTCCGGGACAGGGTACAATCAGCCCCAGCATTTT. The chain is built from TRBV6-5 and TRBJ1-5; 9 nucleotides match TRBD1. The CDR3 sequence is 15 residues long. Germline V CDR1 and CDR2: MNHEY, SVGAGI. Trimming cost V 6 bases and J 3 bases; bases outside gene matches: 6.

CDR3 DNA: TGTGCCAGCAAGGGCCAGGGGGTCTACGAGCAGTACTTC. Amino acids: CASKGQGVYEQYF. The chain links TRBV7-2 to TRBJ2-7; the match to TRBD1 covers 7 bases. There are 13 residues in the CDR3. The ends lost 7 bases at V and 3 bases at J; junction bases unmatched: 6. Germline V CDR1 and CDR2: SGHTA, FQGNSA.

The rearrangement uses TRBV7-2 and TRBJ2-3, with D tentatively TRBD2 (5 bases). V dropped 5 bases and J dropped 0 bases, with 9 bases sitting between them. The CDR3 is 14 residues long. The germline V gene has CDR1 SGHTA and CDR2 FQGNSA. This CDR3 is CASSRRTSTDTQYF. The CDR3 DNA reads as TGTGCCAGCAGCCGTCGGACTAGCACAGATACGCAGTATTTT.

J is TRBJ1-4 and V is TRBV6-6; TRBD1 might be the D (5 bases). This CDR3 has 13 amino acids. CDR1 and CDR2 from the germline V gene are MNHNY and SVGAGI (reference sequence). Trimming removed 2 bases at V and 8 bases at J, with 9 bases between. CDR3 in amino acids: CASSYSREEKLFF. CDR3 sequence (DNA): TGTGCCAGCAGTTACAGCAGGGAAGAAAAACTGTTTTTT.

The rearrangement joins TRBV5-1 to TRBJ1-4; TRBD1 aligns across 8 bases. The CDR3 loop spans 15 amino acids. The ends lost 0 bases at V and 8 bases at J; junction bases unmatched: 6. Germline V CDR1 and CDR2: SGHRS, YFSETQ. CDR3 sequence reads: CASSLEPGQAEKLFF. CDR3 DNA sequence: TGCGCCAGCAGCTTGGAGCCGGGACAGGCGGAAAAACTGTTTTTT.

This chain connects TRBV5-6 to TRBJ1-2, with TRBD1 identical over 9 bases. This CDR3 is built from 15 residues. V lost 4 bases and J lost 1; bases outside the gene matches: 5. Per germline, CDR1 SGHDT and CDR2 YYEEEE. The CDR3 DNA sequence: TGTGCCAGCAGCCCCGGGACAGGGATTAACTATGGCTACACCTTC. Translated: CASSPGTGINYGYTF.

This clone was detected only a few times. This rearrangement joins TRBV2 to TRBJ1-2; the match to TRBD1 covers 7 bases. The junction had 4 bases not matched to a gene; V was cut back by 1 base and J by 8 bases. This CDR3 comprises 13 residues. From germline, CDR1 is SNHLY and CDR2 FYNNEI. The DNA of the CDR3 is TGTGCCAGCAGTGAAGTTCAGGGGGGCGGCTACACCTTC. Translation gives CASSEVQGGGYTF.

The chain carries TRBV28 and TRBJ2-7, with unresolved D. V lost 5 bases and J lost 3, with 14 bases in between. The CDR3 has 14 amino acids. Germline V CDR1 and CDR2: MDHEN, SYDVKM. DNA for the CDR3: TGTGCCAGCAGTCCCTCCTCCGGAGTCTACGAGCAGTACTTC. Encoded protein: CASSPSSGVYEQYF.

This clone is a singleton in its sample. The chain carries TRBV14 and TRBJ2-7; TRBD2 matches at 8 bases. The CDR3 contains 15 residues. CDR1 SGHDN and CDR2 FVKESK come from the germline V gene. With V trimmed by 0 bases and J by 2 bases, 3 bases remained unmatched. The CDR3 coding sequence is TGTGCCAGCAGCCAAGAGTTAGCGGGAACCTACGAGCAGTACTTC. It codes for CASSQELAGTYEQYF.

The chain links TRBV30 to TRBJ1-3; 7 nucleotides align to TRBD1. The germline CDR1 and CDR2 sequences are GTSNPN and SVGIG (reference sequence). With 5 bases clipped from V and 0 bases from J, the junction kept 4 bases outside the gene matches. The CDR3 consists of 14 residues. CDR3 loop: CAWGTEHSGNTIYF. The CDR3 DNA sequence: TGTGCCTGGGGGACAGAACACTCTGGAAACACCATATATTTT.

This clone was detected once. J is TRBJ1-2 and V is TRBV7-2; tentative D call: TRBD1 (6 bases). The V end lost 5 bases, the J end lost 8 bases, and 18 bases lay between the germline ends. Germline-derived CDR1 and CDR2 are SGHTA and FQGNSA. The CDR3 consists of 14 residues. This CDR3 is CASSQAGVFGGYTF. CDR3 coding DNA: TGTGCCAGCAGCCAAGCAGGGGTATTTGGAGGCTACACCTTC.

CDR3 residues: CASSWQGVTGELFF. CDR3 nucleotides: TGTGCCAGTAGTTGGCAGGGGGTGACCGGGGAGCTGTTTTTT. V gene TRBV19 combines with J gene TRBJ2-2; 7 bases match TRBD1. V lost 5 bases, J lost 5 bases, and 5 bases stayed unmatched. CDR3 length equals 14 residues. Germline V gives CDR1 LNHDA, CDR2 SQIVND (reference sequence).

J is TRBJ2-3 and V is TRBV5-1; TRBD2 matches at 12 bases. The length of the CDR3 is 17 residues. The V gene's germline CDR1 is SGHRS and CDR2 YFSETQ. J lost 8 bases, V lost 0 bases, and 10 bases had no gene match. The CDR3 region has the DNA TGCGCCAGCAGCTTGGATCTAGCGGGGGGGCCACGGGGTACGCAGTATTTT. This gives the protein CASSLDLAGGPRGTQYF.

The chain combines TRBV2 with TRBJ1-4, with no clear D. Per germline, CDR1 SNHLY and CDR2 FYNNEI. Trimming took 6 bases from V and 7 from J, leaving 9 bases between them. The length of the CDR3 is 12 residues. DNA of the CDR3: TGTGCCAGCAGCACCGCAGGTGAAAAACTGTTTTTT. Translating it yields CASSTAGEKLFF.

To note about this clone: The junction departs from the called germline gene at one end, perhaps through a read error. The chain is built from TRBV23-1 and TRBJ2-5; D gene unclear. TRBV23-1 is classed as an ORF, of uncertain function. This CDR3 contains 11 residues. The CDR3 protein is CASSHAGNLNF. Here the CDR3 DNA reads TGCGCCAGCAGTCACGCAGGTAACTTAAACTTC.

This chain uses TRBV5-1 with TRBJ2-1; 8 bases are shared with TRBD2. CDR1 and CDR2 from the germline V gene are SGHRS and YFSETQ. The CDR3 runs to 13 residues. After removal of 0 bases from V and 12 bases from J, the junction contained 5 bases not matched to a gene. The CDR3 nucleotides read TGCGCCAGCAGCTTGGACGGGGGGGTCGGGCAGTTCTTC. Translating it yields CASSLDGGVGQFF.

The gene calls are TRBV5-1 and TRBJ2-2; TRBD2 agrees at 8 bases. V gave up 5 bases and J gave up 5 bases; unmatched junction bases: 8. This CDR3 has 15 residues. Germline V gene data show CDR1 as SGHRS and CDR2 as YFSETQ. This chain's CDR3 is CASRDGLAQTGELFF. CDR3 coding DNA: TGCGCCAGCAGGGACGGACTAGCCCAAACCGGGGAGCTGTTTTTT.

The chain carries TRBV5-1 and TRBJ2-5; D possibly corresponds to TRBD1 (7 bases). The V gene lost 4 bases and the J gene lost 0 bases, with 16 bases spanning the gap. The CDR3 is 16 amino acids. Germline CDR1 is SGHRS and CDR2 is YFSETQ. CDR3 in amino acids: CASSPTGRLYQETQYF. Written as DNA, the CDR3 is TGCGCCAGCAGCCCGACAGGGAGGTTATACCAAGAGACCCAGTACTTC.

This chain links TRBV2 with TRBJ2-7; 7 positions match TRBD2. V gave up 7 bases and J gave up 5 bases; unmatched junction bases: 20. This CDR3 comprises 17 residues. The germline gives CDR1 SNHLY, CDR2 FYNNEI. CDR3 bases: TGTGCCAGCACCAAGGGGTCCGGGGCGGGAGTCATCCACGAGCAGTACTTC. Translated, it gives CASTKGSGAGVIHEQYF.

The chain has TRBV5-8 and TRBJ1-6; 7 bases agree with TRBD1. The CDR3 consists of 14 residues. CDR1 is SGHTS, CDR2 YDEGEE, per germline. The ends lost 4 bases at V and 7 bases at J; junction bases unmatched: 5. The CDR3 reads CASSPDRANSPLHF. In nucleotides, the CDR3 is TGTGCCAGCAGCCCAGACAGGGCCAATTCACCCCTCCACTTT.

In this sample, this clone turned up a few times. As DNA, the CDR3 is TGTGCCTGGTCCCCCCTCTACGAGCAGTACTTC. Translating gives CAWSPLYEQYF. The V and J genes are TRBV30 and TRBJ2-7; the D is unclear. CDR1 and CDR2 (germline): GTSNPN, SVGIG (reference sequence). Deletions cut 5 bases from V and 3 bases from J, with 8 bases between. The CDR3 sequence is 11 residues long.

This chain connects TRBV15 to TRBJ2-7; 12 bases are shared with TRBD2. After removal of 5 bases from V and 7 bases from J, the junction contained 9 bases not matched to a gene. The CDR3 extends over 15 amino acids. Germline V gene sequence: CDR1 LNHNV, CDR2 YYDKDF (reference sequence). This CDR3 reads CATSPRTSGIGEQYF. The CDR3 DNA reads TGTGCCACCAGCCCCCGGACTAGCGGGATCGGTGAGCAGTACTTC. The entire variable domain, with the rest obtained from reference TRBV15 and TRBJ2-7, is as follows: DAMVIQNPRYQVTQFGKPVTLSCSQTLNHNVMYWYQQKSSQAPKLLFHYYDKDFNNEADTPDNFQSRRPNTSFCFLDIRSPGLGDTAMYLCATSPRTSGIGEQYFGPGTRLTVT.